This T cell receptor (beta chain) was documented in a study of Ad26.COV2.S vaccination and SARS-CoV-2 variants. Treatment in this sample: around 19 received Ad26.COV2.S at low or high dose, single or two shots; about 5 received placebo; per-sample allocation not given. It was on day 63 after the first vaccine or placebo injection that samples were taken. Trimming stripped 6 bases from V and 7 bases from J, with 15 bases between. Germline loops: CDR1 LNHDA, CDR2 SQIVND (reference sequence). This CDR3 region has 14 residues. Data came from immunoSEQ multiplex PCR; TCRdb stores just in-frame clones and leaves some out. This table holds 300,000 to 400,000 clones, around 86% found once.

The clonotype comes from a person between 18 and 65 years old who received the Ad26.COV2.S COVID-19 vaccine or a placebo. The sequenced sample was peripheral blood, obtained in a trial of Ad26.COV2.S vaccine versus placebo. The chain recombines TRBV19 with TRBJ1-4; D remains unclear. This chain's CDR3 is CASSFLAGSEKLFF. CDR3 coding DNA: TGTGCCAGTAGCTTCTTGGCGGGCAGTGAAAAACTGTTTTTT. The full variable domain, in which reference TRBV19 and TRBJ1-4 provide the parts outside the CDR3, is DGGITQSPKYLFRKEGQNVTLSCEQNLNHDAMYWYRQDPGQGLRLIYYSQIVNDFQKGDIAEGYSVSREKKESFPLTVTSAQKNPTAFYLCASSFLAGSEKLFFGSGTQLSVL.